This T cell receptor beta chain was sequenced during a study of blood T cell repertoires in COVID-19. Across the whole study: The United States, Italy and Spain supplied acute and convalescent COVID-19 samples. The cDNA or gDNA used as material had been derived from T cells, B-cell-depleted T cells, or PBMCs.

Patients in Seattle were enrolled during active infection, then followed longitudinally. Source study methods: Estimation of nucleated cell counts relied on the amplification of reference gene primers. TCRdb's table, derived via immunoSEQ multiplex PCR, lists solely in-frame clones and lacks some. D and trimming were read from the DNA, whereas the V and J calls and clone size are those reported in that table. Here the sample spans 150,000 or so clones, around 89% being singletons. The V end was cut by 4 bases, the J end by 2 bases, with 9 bases between. The CDR3 consists of 13 residues. Germline CDR1 is LNHNV and CDR2 is YYDKDF (reference sequence).

The chain uses TRBV15 and TRBJ2-7; no reliable D call. The sequence derives from a man aged 18 to 35 with COVID-19, enrolled during active disease. The sequenced sample was peripheral blood. CDR3 protein: CATSTTVTYEQYF. The CDR3 DNA is TGTGCCACCAGCACAACAGTCACCTACGAGCAGTACTTC. The full variable domain, completed using reference TRBV15 and TRBJ2-7, is DAMVIQNPRYQVTQFGKPVTLSCSQTLNHNVMYWYQQKSSQAPKLLFHYYDKDFNNEADTPDNFQSRRPNTSFCFLDIRSPGLGDTAMYLCATSTTVTYEQYFGPGTRLTVT.